This TCR beta chain came from a study of early T cells in non-severe SARS-CoV-2 infection. On the study more broadly: Unsorted whole blood bulk RNA was sequenced, with unpaired chains.

Separate cDNA molecules each had unique molecular identifiers attached to them. TCRdb re-called the 5' RACE reads with MiXCR, one entry per CDR3 protein. The sample includes about 40,000 distinct CDR3 sequences, roughly 6.2% of them seen just once. There are many counts of this clonotype. Per germline, CDR1 MDHEN and CDR2 SYDVKM. V lost 6 bases, J lost 5 bases, and 16 bases lay in between. The CDR3 covers 14 residues. The chain combines TRBV28 with TRBJ2-5; TRBD1 might be the D (6 bases). The material was whole blood, obtained at baseline. The clonotype originates from an adult who was a healthcare worker with PCR-confirmed SARS-CoV-2 infection or an uninfected control (not recorded which). CDR3 DNA sequence: TGTGCCAGCAGCTTCAGCGCAGGGGCCGAGACCCAGTACTTC. Encoded protein: CASSFSAGAETQYF.